A few counts support the clone carrying this T cell receptor beta chain. Antigen specificity is unknown. This CDR3 has 17 residues. With V trimmed by 4 bases and J by 0 bases, 8 bases remained unmatched. Germline loops: CDR1 SGHRS, CDR2 YFSETQ. This entry comes from a study of identical twins. Broader study findings: The more abundant beta clonotypes in cord blood had fewer insertions, and memory repertoires did not show this. With beta out-of-frame sequences, excess sharing by twins was weaker.

A single record per CDR3 protein comes from TCRdb applying MiXCR to the 5' RACE reads. The repertoire has about 490,000 distinct CDR3 sequences, around 15% of them found once; the top ten carry around 0.48%. This sample was shared with a second study, whose subject was yellow fever vaccine responses in identical twins.

Sequenced material: CD4+ T cells sorted from blood. The clonotype was recovered from a woman aged 18-29 years in good health. V gene TRBV5-1 combines with J gene TRBJ2-7; the match to TRBD2 covers 12 bases. Here the CDR3 DNA reads TGCGCCAGCAGCCCGGGACTAGCGGGTACGAGCTCCTACGAGCAGTACTTC. As protein: CASSPGLAGTSSYEQYF.